Listed here is a single T cell receptor beta chain. Its specificity is unknown. CD4+ T cell isolation took place after about nine days of culture. Each person got two doses of an mRNA SARS-CoV-2 vaccine, BNT162b2 or mRNA-1273. These data belong to a study of vaccination effects on CD4 cells after COVID-19. Looking at the study overall: Antigen-specific CD4+ T cells were expanded (with viral peptide pools) by the ViraFEST assay ahead of sequencing. It was with around 9.9 IU/ml IL-2 and about 10 ug/ml peptides that 1.8 million or so PBMC per well were cultured.

This CDR3 contains 17 residues. Germline CDR1 KGHSH, CDR2 LQKENI. The germline V and J ends were trimmed by 3 bases and 0 bases, with 17 bases remaining between them. The table came from immunoSEQ multiplex PCR; TCRdb's copy has only in-frame clones and leaves some out. The table includes about 45,000 clones, roughly three quarters detected once. Study conclusions and caveats: Cross-reactivity toward common cold coronaviruses was confined to only 1 of 255 vaccine-induced clones in healthy vaccinees.

The sample here was CD4+ T cells from PBMCs cultured without peptide, taken after COVID-19 vaccination. The V gene is TRBV18, the J gene TRBJ1-1; the D is unclear. This TCR came from a human donor who received a COVID-19 vaccine. The CDR3: CASSPPSRARLNTEAFF. The CDR3 nucleotides are TGTGCCAGCTCACCCCCGAGCAGAGCTCGGCTGAACACTGAAGCTTTCTTT.